The 32 T cell receptor beta chains below come from one sample, sequenced in a study of blood T cell repertoires in COVID-19. Measured with immunoSEQ multiplex PCR; TCRdb has only the in-frame clones, and not every one. The sample includes approximately 270,000 clones, around 88% seen only once; the top ten take around 0.8%. Sample: peripheral blood. The source is a man younger than 40 with acute or convalescent COVID-19.

Written as DNA, the CDR3 is TGTGCCAGCAGTCCCCGGGAGGGGCGCATAAACAATGAAAAACTGTTTTTT. Residues: CASSPREGRINNEKLFF. The chain employs TRBV28 and TRBJ1-4, with D tentatively TRBD1 (5 bases). Germline loops: CDR1 MDHEN, CDR2 SYDVKM. This CDR3 has 17 amino acids. Trimming stripped 5 bases from V and 5 bases from J, with 21 bases between.

The V and J genes are TRBV5-8 and TRBJ1-3; D gene uncertain. V dropped 0 bases and J dropped 0 bases, with 7 bases sitting between them. Germline values: CDR1 SGHTS, CDR2 YDEGEE. The CDR3 spans 15 residues. This CDR3 is CASSLDSRSGNTIYF. The CDR3 nucleotides are TGTGCCAGCAGCTTGGACAGCCGCTCTGGAAACACCATATATTTT.

V gene TRBV7-9 combines with J gene TRBJ2-5; perhaps TRBD2 as D (5 bases). The CDR3 is made up of 17 amino acids. Trimming cost V 0 bases and J 3 bases, with 17 bases left between them. In germline, CDR1 is SEHNR, CDR2 FQNEAQ (reference sequence). In DNA form, the CDR3 reads TGTGCCAGCAGCTTAGCGTGGCGGACTCATTATAAAGAGACCCAGTACTTC. It yields the protein CASSLAWRTHYKETQYF.

This sequence joins TRBV7-9 and TRBJ1-2; TRBD1 is a possible D gene (6 bases). Trimming cost V 0 bases and J 4 bases, with 12 bases left between them. Germline lookup yields CDR1 SEHNR and CDR2 FQNEAQ (reference sequence). There are 15 residues in the CDR3. The CDR3 here is CASSLAGRGSYGYTF. CDR3 nucleotides: TGTGCCAGCAGCTTAGCGGGCAGGGGAAGCTATGGCTACACCTTC.

CDR3 protein: CASSYSSPNTIYF. The CDR3 DNA is TGTGCCAGCAGTTACTCGAGTCCAAACACCATATATTTT. V usage is TRBV6-5 and J usage is TRBJ1-3; no reliable D call. Germline CDR1 is MNHEY and CDR2 is SVGAGI. Between the trimmed V and J ends, which lost 0 bases and 6 bases, there was a span of 6 bases. CDR3 length: 13 residues.

This clone was seen a single time. The rearrangement uses TRBV6-5 and TRBJ1-4; 8 nucleotides match TRBD1. Per the germline V gene, CDR1 is MNHEY and CDR2 is SVGAGI. The CDR3 sequence is 15 residues long. The V and J ends lost 6 bases and 4 bases, in that order; junction bases with no gene match: 7. DNA of the CDR3: TGTGCCAGCAGCCGCGACAGGGGAGGTAATGAAAAACTGTTTTTT. It yields the protein CASSRDRGGNEKLFF.

The chain recombines TRBV19 with TRBJ2-7; D is undetermined. CDR1 is LNHDA and CDR2 is SQIVND in the germline V gene (reference sequence). With 6 bases removed from V and 1 base from J, the gap between germline ends came to 13 bases. The CDR3 is made up of 14 amino acids. The CDR3 here is CASSPLLTSYEQYF. The CDR3 DNA reads TGTGCCAGTAGCCCCCTCCTTACTTCCTACGAGCAGTACTTC.

The chain combines TRBV29-1 with TRBJ2-7, with 9 bases that match TRBD2. The CDR3 totals 14 residues. With 0 bases clipped from V and 5 bases from J, the junction kept 5 bases outside the gene matches. CDR1 SQVTM and CDR2 ANQGSEA come from the germline V gene. CDR3 bases: TGCAGCGTTGAAGATTTGGCGGGAGGGGACGAGCAGTACTTC. Amino acids: CSVEDLAGGDEQYF.

The CDR3 DNA reads as TGTGCCAGCAGTTTTGGAGCGTTGAACACCGGGGAGCTGTTTTTT. Its translation is CASSFGALNTGELFF. This sequence joins TRBV27 and TRBJ2-2; D gene uncertain. The CDR3 extends over 15 amino acids. CDR1 and CDR2 (germline): MNHEY, SMNVEV (reference sequence). V lost 3 bases to trimming and J lost 1 base, with 9 bases between them.

In its sample, this clone was seen once. V usage is TRBV27 and J usage is TRBJ2-3, with a tentative D call TRBD1 (5 bases). The CDR3 totals 13 residues. Trimming took off 6 bases at V and 1 base at J, with 8 bases between the two ends. CDR1 is MNHEY, CDR2 SMNVEV, per germline (reference sequence). The CDR3 reads CASRGHGTDTQYF. The CDR3 DNA sequence: TGTGCCAGCAGGGGGCATGGCACAGATACGCAGTATTTT.

The CDR3 region is CAISESLQGGEQYF. The CDR3 DNA reads TGTGCCATCAGTGAGTCTCTTCAGGGAGGCGAGCAGTACTTC. This sequence joins TRBV10-3 and TRBJ2-7; TRBD2 is a possible D gene (6 bases). Germline CDR1 ENHRY, CDR2 SYGVKD. CDR3 length equals 14 residues. V was trimmed by 0 bases and J by 6 bases, leaving 12 bases between them.

In its sample, this clone was seen once. The rearrangement links TRBV28 to TRBJ2-3; D gene uncertain. The CDR3 has 15 amino acids. The germline V gene has CDR1 MDHEN and CDR2 SYDVKM. V dropped 8 bases and J dropped 0 bases, with 15 bases sitting between them. CDR3 sequence reads: CASHSIAASTDTQYF. The CDR3, as DNA: TGTGCCAGCCATAGCATAGCAGCTAGCACAGATACGCAGTATTTT.

The chain recombines TRBV4-1 with TRBJ2-1, with TRBD2 matching over 10 bases. The CDR3 contains 16 residues. Germline V gene data show CDR1 as MGHRA and CDR2 as YSYEKL. Trimming at V came to 5 bases and at J to 2 bases, leaving 6 bases not matched to a gene. CDR3 DNA: TGCGCCAGCAGCGGGGCGGGGACTAGCGCCTACAATGAGCAGTTCTTC. This encodes CASSGAGTSAYNEQFF.

V is TRBV2 and J is TRBJ2-1; a possible D gene is TRBD1 (6 bases). Per the germline V gene, CDR1 is SNHLY and CDR2 is FYNNEI. CDR3 length equals 17 residues. V lost 3 bases to trimming and J lost 5 bases, with 20 bases between them. CDR3 coding DNA: TGTGCCAGCAGTGATTCGGGACAAGCTCTGCAAGACAATGAGCAGTTCTTC. Its translation: CASSDSGQALQDNEQFF.

This chain uses TRBV2 with TRBJ2-1; unclear D gene. Per germline, CDR1 SNHLY and CDR2 FYNNEI. The CDR3 runs to 11 residues. Trimming took 8 bases from V and 4 from J, leaving 6 bases between them. CDR3 coding DNA: TGTGCCAGCCAGGTTTACAATGAGCAGTTCTTC. Amino acids: CASQVYNEQFF.

The chain is built from TRBV15 and TRBJ2-5, with D tentatively TRBD2 (5 bases). CDR1 LNHNV and CDR2 YYDKDF come from the germline V gene (reference sequence). Between the trimmed V and J ends, which lost 3 bases and 3 bases, there was a span of 11 bases. The CDR3 is 14 amino acids. The CDR3 DNA reads as TGTGCCACCAGCAGTTCGGGATACAAAGAGACCCAGTACTTC. Its protein is CATSSSGYKETQYF.

The rearrangement uses TRBV2 and TRBJ2-7; 7 positions agree with TRBD1. The ends lost 1 base at V and 0 bases at J; junction bases unmatched: 3. Per germline, CDR1 SNHLY and CDR2 FYNNEI. The length of the CDR3 is 15 residues. The CDR3 DNA reads TGTGCCAGCAGTGAAGGGGACAGCTACTCCTACGAGCAGTACTTC. This gives the protein CASSEGDSYSYEQYF.

The chain couples TRBV30 to TRBJ1-2; TRBD1 might be the D (6 bases). CDR3 size: 12 residues. Germline loops: CDR1 GTSNPN, CDR2 SVGIG (reference sequence). Deletions cut 5 bases from V and 5 bases from J, with 12 bases between. CDR3 DNA sequence: TGTGCCTGGCGGTACAGGGCTTATGGCTACACCTTC. Amino acid sequence: CAWRYRAYGYTF.

This clone was recorded only once. The rearrangement links TRBV9 to TRBJ2-3; perhaps TRBD2 as D (6 bases). This CDR3 has 16 residues. The V gene's germline CDR1 is SGDLS and CDR2 YYNGEE. V lost 0 bases to trimming and J lost 2 bases, with 13 bases between them. The CDR3 region is CASSVVGGSLTDTQYF. CDR3 sequence (DNA): TGTGCCAGCAGCGTAGTGGGGGGAAGTCTCACAGATACGCAGTATTTT.

The chain recombines TRBV30 with TRBJ1-3; D is perhaps TRBD1 (6 bases). This CDR3 is built from 14 residues. Germline CDR1 GTSNPN, CDR2 SVGIG (reference sequence). Trimming stripped 3 bases from V and 3 bases from J, with 12 bases between. CDR3 sequence reads: CAWSGGAVGNTIYF. As DNA, the CDR3 is TGTGCCTGGAGCGGGGGGGCTGTTGGAAACACCATATATTTT.

CDR3 sequence: CASSITGRVREKLFF. CDR3 nucleotides: TGTGCCAGTAGTATAACCGGCAGGGTCCGGGAAAAACTGTTTTTT. The V and J genes are TRBV19 and TRBJ1-4; a possible D gene is TRBD1 (5 bases). V was clipped by 2 bases and J by 8 bases, with 15 bases between them. Germline assignment: CDR1 LNHDA and CDR2 SQIVND (reference sequence). The CDR3 extends over 15 amino acids.

The V and J genes are TRBV7-9 and TRBJ1-2; 11 nucleotides line up with TRBD1. CDR1 and CDR2 from the germline V gene are SEHNR and FQNEAQ (reference sequence). Unmatched junction bases numbered 9, after V lost 6 bases and J lost 6 bases. CDR3 length equals 15 residues. This chain's CDR3 is CASSKDRGHQDGYTF. The CDR3 DNA reads TGTGCCAGCAGTAAGGACAGGGGGCACCAAGATGGCTACACCTTC.

The chain joins TRBV5-1 to TRBJ2-2, with 13 nucleotides matching TRBD2. The germline V gene encodes CDR1 SGHRS and CDR2 YFSETQ. This CDR3 spans 17 amino acids. The J segment lost 4 bases and the V segment lost 0 bases, leaving 3 bases of the junction unmatched. In DNA form, the CDR3 reads TGCGCCAGCAGCTTGGGACTAGCGGGAGGCTCCACCGGGGAGCTGTTTTTT. As protein: CASSLGLAGGSTGELFF.

V gene TRBV18 combines with J gene TRBJ2-5, with D possibly being TRBD2 (6 bases). The CDR3 is 14 residues long. Germline CDR1 KGHSH, CDR2 LQKENI. Between the trimmed V and J ends, which lost 3 bases and 4 bases, there was a span of 12 bases. CDR3 sequence (DNA): TGTGCCAGCTCACCGGACCTGGGGGGAGAGACCCAGTACTTC. Translated, it gives CASSPDLGGETQYF.

The chain combines TRBV27 with TRBJ1-1, with 9 bases lining up with TRBD1. V gave up 5 bases and J gave up 4 bases; unmatched junction bases: 5. This CDR3 is built from 14 residues. Germline lookup yields CDR1 MNHEY and CDR2 SMNVEV (reference sequence). The CDR3 loop reads CASSLDRGGTEAFF. DNA for the CDR3: TGTGCCAGCAGTCTGGACAGGGGTGGCACTGAAGCTTTCTTT.

The rearrangement joins TRBV19 to TRBJ1-1, with a possible D match to TRBD1 (6 bases). Germline CDR1 LNHDA, CDR2 SQIVND (reference sequence). The CDR3 extends over 13 amino acids. Between the trimmed V and J ends, which lost 3 bases and 3 bases, there was a span of 8 bases. CDR3 nucleotide sequence: TGTGCCAGTAGTATTGGGGGCGACACTGAAGCTTTCTTT. Protein product: CASSIGGDTEAFF.

V gene TRBV19 combines with J gene TRBJ2-3; 9 nucleotides line up with TRBD1. Looked up from germline, CDR1 is LNHDA and CDR2 is SQIVND (reference sequence). This CDR3 comprises 15 residues. The J segment lost 6 bases and the V segment lost 4 bases, leaving 8 bases of the junction unmatched. The CDR3: CASSRRGTGSDTQYF. The CDR3 region has the DNA TGTGCCAGTAGTAGACGAGGGACAGGGTCGGATACGCAGTATTTT.

This clone was picked up a small number of times. This rearrangement joins TRBV28 to TRBJ2-1, with 7 bases aligning to TRBD2. CDR3 length: 18 amino acids. CDR1 is MDHEN and CDR2 is SYDVKM in the germline V gene. V shed 5 bases and J 3 bases; nucleotides not matched to a gene: 16. The DNA for the CDR3 is TGTGCCAGCAGTCGTCCTCAATCCTCTAGCGGATACTACAATGAGCAGTTCTTC. Residues: CASSRPQSSSGYYNEQFF.

V and J are TRBV19 and TRBJ1-2; TRBD1 is a possible D gene (5 bases). CDR3 length equals 13 residues. V lost 10 bases and J 0 bases, leaving 12 bases between the germline ends. CDR1 and CDR2 from the germline V gene are LNHDA and SQIVND (reference sequence). DNA for the CDR3: TGTGCCACGGTAGGGGCAACTAACTATGGCTACACCTTC. This sequence encodes CATVGATNYGYTF.

This chain links TRBV28 with TRBJ2-3, with D maybe TRBD1 (5 bases). This CDR3 has 16 amino acids. Trimming removed 7 bases from V and 0 bases from J, with 17 bases in between. Per germline, CDR1 MDHEN and CDR2 SYDVKM. Here the CDR3 reads CASIPARGDSTDTQYF. The CDR3 DNA is TGTGCCAGCATCCCAGCTAGGGGCGATAGCACAGATACGCAGTATTTT.

V is TRBV5-1 and J is TRBJ1-1; 7 bases line up with TRBD1. J was trimmed by 2 bases and V by 2 bases; bases with no gene match: 9. The V gene's germline CDR1 is SGHRS and CDR2 YFSETQ. The CDR3 loop spans 16 amino acids. This CDR3 is CASSFLGQTSNTEAFF. The CDR3 bases are TGCGCCAGCAGCTTCCTGGGACAGACTTCTAACACTGAAGCTTTCTTT.

The chain recombines TRBV9 with TRBJ1-2, with 8 bases lining up with TRBD1. Germline-derived CDR1 and CDR2 are SGDLS and YYNGEE. The ends lost 0 bases at V and 4 bases at J; junction bases unmatched: 5. CDR3 size: 15 residues. The CDR3 nucleotides read TGTGCCAGCAGCGTAGGGACAGGGCCTAGCTATGGCTACACCTTC. Protein: CASSVGTGPSYGYTF.